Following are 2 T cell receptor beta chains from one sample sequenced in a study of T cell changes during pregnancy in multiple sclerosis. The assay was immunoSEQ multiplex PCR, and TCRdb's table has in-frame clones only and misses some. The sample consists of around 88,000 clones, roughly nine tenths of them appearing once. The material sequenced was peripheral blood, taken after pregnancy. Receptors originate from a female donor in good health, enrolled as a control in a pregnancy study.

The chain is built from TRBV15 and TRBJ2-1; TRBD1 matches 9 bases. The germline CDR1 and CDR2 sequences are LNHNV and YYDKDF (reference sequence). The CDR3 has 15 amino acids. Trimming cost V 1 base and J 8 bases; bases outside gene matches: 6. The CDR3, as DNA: TGTGCCACCAGCAGAGTAGGGGACAGGGCCTATGAGCAGTTCTTC. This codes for CATSRVGDRAYEQFF.

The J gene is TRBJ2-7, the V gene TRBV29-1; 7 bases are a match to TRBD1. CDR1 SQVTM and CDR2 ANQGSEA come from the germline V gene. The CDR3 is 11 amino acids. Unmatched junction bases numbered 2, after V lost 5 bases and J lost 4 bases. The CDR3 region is CSVLQGYEQYF. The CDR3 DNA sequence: TGCAGCGTTTTACAGGGGTACGAGCAGTACTTC.